This passage covers 25 T cell receptor beta chains from one sample sequenced in a study of vaccination and CD4 T cells after COVID-19. Sequenced with the Oncomine TCR Beta short-read assay was DNA taken from cultured CD4+ T cells. Via MiXCR, TCRdb re-called the PCR reads, giving one row per CDR3 protein. The sample carries some 13,000 distinct CDR3 sequences, about 50% recorded once. Treatment noted: roughly ten-day PBMC culture with coronavirus spike peptide pools or control peptides (ViraFEST assay). These receptors are not linked to any known antigen. The sample consisted of CD4+ T cells from blood, cultured in vitro. The receptor source for this set is a human donor who had recovered from COVID-19.

The table lists this clonotype with a few counts. The rearrangement uses TRBV24-1 and TRBJ2-3; D not certain. This CDR3 comprises 13 residues. In germline, CDR1 is KGHDR, CDR2 SFDVKD. The V end was cut by 5 bases, the J end by 2 bases, with 7 bases between. CDR3 nucleotides: TGTGCCACCAGTGGGCCCAACACAGATACGCAGTATTTT. Its protein is CATSGPNTDTQYF.

This clonotype was detected only a few times. J is TRBJ1-1 and V is TRBV6-1; a possible D gene is TRBD1 (6 bases). Germline V gene lookup returns CDR1 MNHNS and CDR2 SASEGT. This CDR3 spans 15 amino acids. Trimming pared 4 bases from V and 4 bases from J, leaving 16 bases between. CDR3 loop: CASSAGAGAVTEAFF. The CDR3 coding sequence is TGTGCCAGCAGTGCAGGGGCCGGTGCTGTCACTGAAGCTTTCTTT.

The chain recombines TRBV6-1 with TRBJ1-1; TRBD1 matches at 7 bases. Germline CDR1 is MNHNS and CDR2 is SASEGT. With V trimmed by 5 bases and J by 7 bases, 19 bases remained unmatched. There are 17 residues in the CDR3. The CDR3 nucleotides read TGTGCCAGCAGTACTTTTGCGGGACAGAAACTTCGGGGTGAAGCTTTCTTT. Its protein is CASSTFAGQKLRGEAFF.

This clonotype was seen a handful of times. V and J are TRBV11-3 and TRBJ1-2, with 7 bases fitting TRBD1. Germline CDR1 SGHNT, CDR2 YENEEA. The CDR3 sequence is 14 residues long. The V and J ends lost 5 bases and 4 bases, in that order; junction bases with no gene match: 7. CDR3: CASSPGQYAYGYTF. The CDR3, as DNA: TGTGCCAGCAGCCCGGGACAGTACGCCTATGGCTACACCTTC.

This clonotype was observed a few times. The chain combines TRBV20-1 with TRBJ1-1; D gene unclear. From germline, CDR1 is DFQATT and CDR2 SNEGSKA (reference sequence). The CDR3 length is 13 residues. Trimming stripped 6 bases from V and 1 base from J, with 12 bases between. The chain's CDR3 is CSAQRVGNTEAFF. The CDR3, as DNA: TGCAGTGCACAAAGGGTAGGGAACACTGAAGCTTTCTTT.

The J gene is TRBJ2-7, the V gene TRBV12-3 or TRBV12-4; D not certain. V lost 4 bases and J lost 4, with 5 bases in between. This CDR3 is 11 amino acids long. This CDR3 reads CASSSGYEQYF. CDR3 nucleotides: TGTGCCAGCAGTTCCGGGTACGAGCAGTACTTC.

This chain connects TRBV7-9 to TRBJ1-6, with D hard to call. This CDR3 comprises 13 residues. Deletions cut 3 bases from V and 14 bases from J, with 14 bases between. Germline V lookup: CDR1 SEHNR, CDR2 FQNEAQ (reference sequence). The CDR3 coding sequence is TGTGCCAGCAGCTTCCCCCCGGAGGGTACCCTCCACTTT. Translating it yields CASSFPPEGTLHF.

This clonotype was seen more than once but under ten times. This chain links TRBV14 with TRBJ1-2; 10 positions match TRBD1. The CDR3 loop spans 14 amino acids. CDR1 and CDR2 (germline): SGHDN, FVKESK. The V segment lost 1 base and the J segment 8 bases; nucleotides outside the gene matches: 4. CDR3 protein: CASSQADRGRGYTF. DNA of the CDR3: TGTGCCAGCAGCCAAGCAGACAGGGGGCGAGGCTACACCTTC. Using reference TRBV14 and TRBJ1-2 for the parts outside the CDR3, the full variable domain is EAGVTQFPSHSVIEKGQTVTLRCDPISGHDNLYWYRRVMGKEIKFLLHFVKESKQDESGMPNNRFLAERTGGTYSTLKVQPAELEDSGVYFCASSQADRGRGYTFGSGTRLTVV.

The rearrangement joins TRBV6-1 to TRBJ2-5, with 14 bases identical to TRBD2. CDR1 and CDR2 from the germline V gene are MNHNS and SASEGT. V was clipped by 9 bases and J by 1 base; unmatched bases: 4. The CDR3 has 15 residues. The CDR3 is CASRTSGGIQETQYF. CDR3 coding DNA: TGTGCCAGTAGGACTAGCGGGGGGATCCAAGAGACCCAGTACTTC.

V and J are TRBV2 and TRBJ1-6, with TRBD1 matching over 9 bases. CDR1 is SNHLY, CDR2 FYNNEI, per germline. This CDR3 contains 15 residues. V lost 8 bases, J lost 4 bases, and 6 bases stayed unmatched. CDR3: CASGLGQGYNSPLHF. As DNA, the CDR3 is TGTGCCAGCGGCTTAGGACAGGGGTATAATTCACCCCTCCACTTT. The complete variable domain, with remaining parts taken from reference TRBV2 and TRBJ1-6, reads EPEVTQTPSHQVTQMGQEVILRCVPISNHLYFYWYRQILGQKVEFLVSFYNNEISEKSEIFDDQFSVERPDGSNFTLKIRSTKLEDSAMYFCASGLGQGYNSPLHFGNGTRLTVT.

In nucleotides, the CDR3 is TGTGCCAGCAGTTACGACAGGGGGGACTATGGCTACACCTTC. It encodes CASSYDRGDYGYTF. The chain joins TRBV6-5 to TRBJ1-2; 9 bases align to TRBD1. With V trimmed by 2 bases and J by 3 bases, 1 base remained unmatched. Germline V gene sequence: CDR1 MNHEY, CDR2 SVGAGI. The CDR3 is 14 residues long.

The genes are TRBV3-1 and TRBJ1-3; the D gene is possibly TRBD1 (5 bases). V was cut by 3 bases and J by 1 base, with 13 bases left in between. CDR1 is LGHDT, CDR2 YNNKEL, per germline (reference sequence). The CDR3 is 16 amino acids. The CDR3 loop reads CASSQRGVRSGNTIYF. The CDR3, as DNA: TGTGCCAGCAGCCAGCGGGGGGTGAGATCTGGAAACACCATATATTTT.

The chain couples TRBV7-9 to TRBJ1-3; 9 bases map to TRBD1. The CDR3 sequence is 16 residues long. After removal of 3 bases from V and 4 bases from J, the junction contained 7 bases not matched to a gene. The germline V gene has CDR1 SEHNR and CDR2 FQNEAQ (reference sequence). CDR3 DNA: TGTGCCAGCAGCTTTGCCCGGGACAGGGTAGGAAACACCATATATTTT. It specifies CASSFARDRVGNTIYF.

CDR3 sequence reads: CASSPGQGNTEAFF. In DNA form, the CDR3 reads TGTGCCAGCTCACCAGGGCAGGGCAACACTGAAGCTTTCTTT. V usage is TRBV18 and J usage is TRBJ1-1; TRBD1 is a possible D gene (5 bases). The CDR3 runs 14 residues. Trimming removed 2 bases from V and 2 bases from J, with 9 bases in between. Per the germline V gene, CDR1 is KGHSH and CDR2 is LQKENI. The full variable domain, completed using reference TRBV18 and TRBJ1-1, is NAGVMQNPRHLVRRRGQEARLRCSPMKGHSHVYWYRQLPEEGLKFMVYLQKENIIDESGMPKERFSAEFPKEGPSILRIQQVVRGDSAAYFCASSPGQGNTEAFFGQGTRLTVV.

In its sample, this clonotype was seen a few times. In DNA, the CDR3 is TGTGCCAGCTCCAAACAGGGGGCCAGCACAGATACGCAGTATTTT. Its translation is CASSKQGASTDTQYF. The rearrangement links TRBV27 to TRBJ2-3, with 9 positions matching TRBD1. Germline CDR1 MNHEY, CDR2 SMNVEV (reference sequence). Losses at the gene ends were 8 bases for V and 0 bases for J; bases not matched to a gene: 6. The CDR3 runs to 15 residues.

The chain employs TRBV10-3 and TRBJ1-2; D ambiguous. From germline, CDR1 is ENHRY and CDR2 SYGVKD. With 2 bases removed from V and 4 bases from J, the gap between germline ends came to 11 bases. There are 14 residues in the CDR3. The CDR3 DNA follows: TGTGCCATCAGTGAGCTGGGTGGCGCCTATGGCTACACCTTC. Translating it yields CAISELGGAYGYTF.

The chain has TRBV5-1 and TRBJ2-1; 7 bases line up with TRBD1. Per the germline V gene, CDR1 is SGHRS and CDR2 is YFSETQ. The CDR3 totals 17 residues. V shed 4 bases, J shed 2 bases, and the junction held 12 bases outside the gene matches. Here the CDR3 DNA reads TGCGCCAGCAGCCTTAAGGACAGGCCGCCGACCTACAATGAGCAGTTCTTC. It specifies CASSLKDRPPTYNEQFF. The full variable domain, rest sourced from reference TRBV5-1 and TRBJ2-1, is KAGVTQTPRYLIKTRGQQVTLSCSPISGHRSVSWYQQTPGQGLQFLFEYFSETQRNKGNFPGRFSGRQFSNSRSEMNVSTLELGDSALYLCASSLKDRPPTYNEQFFGPGTRLTVL.

The V and J genes are TRBV20-1 and TRBJ2-7; D is perhaps TRBD2 (9 bases). The V and J ends lost 6 bases and 6 bases respectively, with 21 bases between them. Per the germline V gene, CDR1 is DFQATT and CDR2 is SNEGSKA (reference sequence). This CDR3 is 14 amino acids long. The CDR3 nucleotides read TGCAGTGCGAAAGCAGGGGGCGGGGGGGCCGAGCAGTACTTC. Amino acids: CSAKAGGGGAEQYF.

This clonotype has only a few counts. This chain uses TRBV7-9 with TRBJ1-1; 7 bases map to TRBD1. The CDR3 spans 16 residues. V trimming: 0 bases; J trimming: 1 base; junction bases outside the gene matches: 5. Germline lookup yields CDR1 SEHNR and CDR2 FQNEAQ (reference sequence). This CDR3 reads CASSLATGDRNTEAFF. CDR3 bases: TGTGCCAGCAGCTTAGCTACAGGGGATAGGAACACTGAAGCTTTCTTT.

This clonotype was detected a few times. DNA for the CDR3: TGTGCCAGCAGTTTCGCGGGGGCCCGGGGGGAGACCCAGTACTTC. This translates into CASSFAGARGETQYF. The chain joins TRBV12-3 or TRBV12-4 to TRBJ2-5; perhaps TRBD2 as D (7 bases). The CDR3 sequence is 15 residues long. The V gene lost 3 bases and the J gene lost 5 bases, with 16 bases spanning the gap.

DNA of the CDR3: TGTGCCAGCAGTGGTAGGGGGCATCAGCCCCAGCATTTT. It encodes CASSGRGHQPQHF. This chain uses TRBV6-1 with TRBJ1-5, with 7 bases matching TRBD1. CDR1 is MNHNS, CDR2 SASEGT, per germline. V shed 4 bases and J 5 bases; nucleotides not matched to a gene: 2. This CDR3 has 13 amino acids.

This clonotype came up a few times. The chain combines TRBV6-1 with TRBJ1-5; 7 positions agree with TRBD1. V shed 6 bases, J shed 7 bases, and the junction held 9 bases outside the gene matches. CDR1 MNHNS and CDR2 SASEGT come from the germline V gene. The CDR3 length is 14 residues. CDR3 nucleotides: TGTGCCAGCAGAGGACAGGTAGCCGGCCAGCCCCAGCATTTT. Amino acid sequence: CASRGQVAGQPQHF.

This clonotype was seen a single time. The J gene is TRBJ2-1, the V gene TRBV20-1; D is perhaps TRBD2 (5 bases). V was pared by 1 base and J by 1 base, with 14 bases between. The CDR3 spans 16 residues. CDR1 is DFQATT, CDR2 SNEGSKA, per germline (reference sequence). DNA for the CDR3: TGCAGTGCTAGAGGAATGGGAGCGGAGTCCTACAATGAGCAGTTCTTC. Its protein product is CSARGMGAESYNEQFF.

The chain employs TRBV20-1 and TRBJ1-1; TRBD1 aligns across 9 bases. The CDR3 loop spans 13 amino acids. The J segment lost 5 bases and the V segment lost 6 bases, leaving 7 bases of the junction unmatched. Germline values: CDR1 DFQATT, CDR2 SNEGSKA (reference sequence). The CDR3 is CSAPGQGETEAFF. CDR3 nucleotide sequence: TGCAGTGCACCGGGACAGGGCGAGACTGAAGCTTTCTTT.

The gene calls are TRBV30 and TRBJ2-1, with TRBD1 identical over 8 bases. CDR1 is GTSNPN and CDR2 is SVGIG in the germline V gene (reference sequence). Trimming took 3 bases from V and 4 from J; bases not matched to a gene: 14. The CDR3 has 17 residues. CDR3 DNA sequence: TGTGCCTGGAGAAGTTTTACGGGGACAGGCCCATACAATGAGCAGTTCTTC. Translating it yields CAWRSFTGTGPYNEQFF. Drawing the rest from reference TRBV30 and TRBJ2-1, the complete variable domain is SQTIHQWPATLVQPVGSPLSLECTVEGTSNPNLYWYRQAAGRGLQLLFYSVGIGQISSEVPQNLSASRPQDRQFILSSKKLLLSDSGFYLCAWRSFTGTGPYNEQFFGPGTRLTVL.